The clone carrying this T cell receptor (beta chain) was recorded once. Its specificity is unknown. Germline-derived CDR1 and CDR2 are MNHNY and SVGAGI (reference sequence). This CDR3 is 14 amino acids long. With 5 bases clipped from V and 3 bases from J, the junction kept 3 bases outside the gene matches. Profiling relied on immunoSEQ multiplex PCR, and the TCRdb table lists in-frame clones only, not all of them. The sample records tens of thousands of clones, 73% being singletons. The data stem from a study of vaccination effects on CD4 cells after COVID-19. With more than 9 days of culture completed, CD4+ T cells were isolated. Vaccination of participants consisted of two doses of either the BNT162b2 or mRNA-1273 vaccine. Nucleocapsid antibodies stayed negative before and after vaccination, showing no earlier SARS-CoV-2 infection. General study findings and limits: Marked clonal contraction of both clone types appeared late after vaccination.

The chain carries TRBV6-6 and TRBJ2-7; TRBD2 agrees at 11 bases. Sequences were derived from CD4+ T cells from PBMCs cultured without peptide, sampled after COVID-19 vaccination. The receptor was isolated from a human donor who received a COVID-19 vaccine. The CDR3 loop reads CASSTSGGHYEQYV. CDR3 bases: TGTGCCAGCAGTACTAGCGGGGGCCACTACGAGCAGTACGTC.